This TCR beta chain was captured by sequencing in a study of OX40 agonist ivuxolimab in advanced cancers. About the research overall: Patients assigned to dose escalation were diagnosed with hepatocellular carcinoma, melanoma, renal cell or head and neck cancer. One patient with hepatocellular carcinoma and two with cutaneous melanoma, three in all, had partial responses.

This CDR3 comprises 13 residues. The trim removed 5 bases at V and 5 bases at J, leaving 2 bases unmatched. Germline V lookup: CDR1 KGHSH, CDR2 LQKENI. Notes on this clone: Its antigen is not known.

Study findings and constraints: CD8+ T cells (on average) carried more expanded clones than CD4+ T cells.

Clones were read by immunoSEQ multiplex PCR, and TCRdb kept only the in-frame ones, dropping some. The sample holds 80,000 to 95,000 clones; 80% to 90% are singletons and the top ten take 1.5% to 2.5%. The source of this sequence is an adult with an advanced solid tumor such as melanoma, head and neck, liver or kidney cancer. The chain is built from TRBV18 and TRBJ1-5; 8 bases are a match to TRBD1. The source material was CD4+ or CD8+ T cells sorted from blood, sampled in a trial of the OX40 agonist ivuxolimab. The CDR3 loop is CASSTDRDQPQHF. The CDR3 nucleotides read TGTGCCAGCTCAACGGACAGGGATCAGCCCCAGCATTTT.